The 4 T cell receptor beta chains in this list originate from one sample, sequenced in a study of blood T cell repertoires in COVID-19. Clones were read by immunoSEQ multiplex PCR, and TCRdb kept only the in-frame ones, dropping some. The table has fewer than 40,000 clones, about 87% seen once; the top ten hold about 14%. Sequencing was performed on peripheral blood. These receptor sequences come from a man aged 55 to 69 with active COVID-19.

V usage is TRBV18 and J usage is TRBJ2-5, with a weak D call TRBD2 (5 bases). V was trimmed by 0 bases and J by 4 bases, leaving 12 bases between them. The CDR3 is 15 residues long. Looked up from germline, CDR1 is KGHSH and CDR2 is LQKENI. DNA of the CDR3: TGTGCCAGCTCACCACCGCGTACGGGAAGAGAGACCCAGTACTTC. Translated, it gives CASSPPRTGRETQYF. The entire variable domain, with the rest obtained from reference TRBV18 and TRBJ2-5, is as follows: NAGVMQNPRHLVRRRGQEARLRCSPMKGHSHVYWYRQLPEEGLKFMVYLQKENIIDESGMPKERFSAEFPKEGPSILRIQQVVRGDSAAYFCASSPPRTGRETQYFGPGTRLLVL.

This chain joins TRBV5-1 and TRBJ2-1, with 13 bases lining up with TRBD2. V was clipped by 0 bases and J by 6 bases; unmatched bases: 3. CDR1 and CDR2 from the germline V gene are SGHRS and YFSETQ. There are 16 residues in the CDR3. Here the CDR3 reads CASSLAWTSGSNEQFF. The CDR3 nucleotides are TGCGCCAGCAGCTTGGCTTGGACTAGCGGGAGCAATGAGCAGTTCTTC.

J is TRBJ1-3 and V is TRBV28; TRBD1 matches at 9 bases. V was pared by 5 bases and J by 4 bases, with 6 bases of the junction left unmatched. The CDR3 runs 15 residues. Germline V gene lookup returns CDR1 MDHEN and CDR2 SYDVKM. The CDR3 region is CASSLSGTGGNTIYF. The CDR3 nucleotides are TGTGCCAGCAGTCTAAGTGGGACAGGGGGAAACACCATATATTTT.

This rearrangement joins TRBV6-5 to TRBJ2-1; a weak D match, TRBD1 (6 bases). The CDR3 runs 13 residues. V gave up 6 bases and J gave up 0 bases, with 6 bases separating them. In germline, CDR1 is MNHEY, CDR2 SVGAGI. In DNA, the CDR3 is TGTGCCAGCAGGGACAGCTCCTACAATGAGCAGTTCTTC. It encodes CASRDSSYNEQFF.